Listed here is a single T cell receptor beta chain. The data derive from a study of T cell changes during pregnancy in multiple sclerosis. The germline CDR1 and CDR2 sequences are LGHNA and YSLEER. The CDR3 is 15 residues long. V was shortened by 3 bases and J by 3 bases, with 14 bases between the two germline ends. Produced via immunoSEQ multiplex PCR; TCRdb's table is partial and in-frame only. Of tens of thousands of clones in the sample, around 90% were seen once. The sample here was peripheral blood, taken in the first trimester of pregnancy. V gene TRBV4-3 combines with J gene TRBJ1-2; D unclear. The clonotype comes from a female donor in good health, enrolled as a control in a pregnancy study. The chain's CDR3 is CASSQGLERDYGYTF. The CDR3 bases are TGCGCCAGCAGCCAGGGTCTGGAGAGGGACTATGGCTACACCTTC.